This TCR beta chain was recovered during a study of cytomegalovirus exposure and HLA in healthy donors. Overall study context: About 80 million unique TCRs from HLA-typed donors were held in an early data release.

PCR amplification relied on 60 Vbeta primers (plus 13 Jbeta primers). Here immunoSEQ multiplex PCR was the method, and the copy in TCRdb shows in-frame clones only, minus some. Of a few hundred thousand clones listed, about 90% are singletons. Study observations and caveats: It was reported that the classifier diagnosed cytomegalovirus status with high specificity and sensitivity in both the original and validation cohorts. The later analysis indicated that the majority of CMV-associated TCR beta chains appeared HLA-restricted. Reported findings show TCR beta sequences accurately forecast HLA-A and HLA-B alleles in most subjects.

Notes on this clone: Its antigen remains unknown.

The origin of this receptor is a girl aged 2 to 9 in good health and CMV-seronegative. The sequenced sample consisted of PBMCs.

This CDR3 is CASSLESSYNEQFF. The CDR3 nucleotides are TGCGCCAGCAGCCTCGAGAGCTCCTACAATGAGCAGTTCTTC. The chain combines TRBV4-1 with TRBJ2-1; no clear D. This CDR3 region has 14 residues. Trimming stripped 4 bases from V and 0 bases from J, with 7 bases between. Germline loops: CDR1 MGHRA, CDR2 YSYEKL.